This TCR beta chain originates from a study of radiation and T cells in renal cell carcinoma (TCRdb year 2020). A note on the overall study: The samples were drawn from a clinical trial, where primary renal cell carcinomas were treated with 15 Gy of stereotactic body radiation therapy and then removed by nephrectomy 4 weeks afterward. TCR beta sequencing covered 50 to 55 samples in total, comprising 25 or so tumors and 27 peripheral blood samples. Across all 50 or so samples, more than 4,000,000 unique CDR3 nucleotide sequences, encoding 2.5 million to 3 million unique CDR3 amino acid sequences, were identified. Results and caveats for the whole study, not just this receptor: Because pretreatment tumor biopsies were not available, the baseline intratumoral presence of clonotypes could not be determined. Blood repertoire dynamics were not followed beyond 4 weeks after treatment. Because the trial had a single-armed design, the trial could not examine how radiation dose or scheduling affected the TCR repertoire. In blood, the top tumor clonotypes increased between baseline and 2 weeks post-radiation and then shrank by 4 weeks, which suggests that tumor-resident clones expanded only transiently.

TCR beta libraries were generated from genomic DNA with the immunoSEQ kit, following the manufacturer's recommendations. For library preparation, a first multiplex PCR was performed with proprietary primers, followed by a second PCR in which unique barcodes were added, and bead cleanups were performed after each round. A kit-provided positive control reaction and a negative control reaction were included in every sample batch. The final libraries were assessed on an Agilent 4200 TapeStation D1000 ScreenTape, pooled by volume, and quantified by qPCR. Sequencing was performed on an Illumina NextSeq500 with a MidOutput 150-cycle cartridge, and 156 Read1 and 15 Index1 cycles were run with kit custom primers. The pooled library was loaded at around 1.1 pM with a roughly 22% PhiX control spike-in. For the original study's pipeline: Vendor-processed data were analyzed in R, and a clonotype was defined as all T cells sharing the same CDR3 nucleotide sequence. In the clone abundance analyses, frequencies were normalized to the 10,000 most abundant clones in each sample. Public T cell clones, which averaged fewer than five per sample, were excluded before analysis. Tumor-enriched clonotypes and baseline blood-enriched clonotypes were defined as those with an abundance difference of at least 32-fold between compartments. A beta-binomial differential abundance model was applied to find clonotypes that expanded or contracted between blood time points. Tumor-blood repertoire similarity was measured with the Baroni-Urbani and Buser coefficient, and group comparisons used two-tailed Wilcoxon tests in R. In its TCRdb copy, this immuneACCESS table keeps in-frame sequences only and misses some clones. Where compared with another copy, unresolved V genes explain less than half of these, and the others have no known cause. Clone size and the V and J calls come from that table; the DNA yielded D and trimming. The sample table shows tens of thousands of clones, and 80% to 90% are seen once. Around 21% of the sample lies in the top ten.

The label giving this sample's time point can be read as: blood 2 weeks post-SBRT. The treatment or condition label of this sample denotes: 15 Gy SBRT to primary tumor, nephrectomy 4 weeks later. To follow tumor-enriched clonotypes, peripheral blood was collected serially from radiation-treated patients at baseline and again at 2 weeks and 4 weeks after SBRT. All patients had renal cell carcinoma with clear cell pathology. Genomic DNA for TCR sequencing was prepared using the QIAamp DNA Blood Mini Kit (Qiagen). Samples were included in the analyses only if all quality control checks were passed. Sequences SGHTA (CDR1) and FQGNSA (CDR2) are obtained from the germline V gene. V is clipped by 1 base and J by 5 bases, and the sequence between their germline boundaries is 14 bases long. The CDR3 runs 15 amino acids, cysteine and phenylalanine included. Left in the record is the CDR3 DNA by itself, 45 bases read in frame from the first base.

Points on this clone: Its target antigen remains unknown. No clone much larger than this one lies a single base away; base qualities are absent.

Recombination linked TRBV7-2 to TRBJ1-2; the D gene cannot be resolved reliably. The starting material was blood, obtained from a patient whose treatment included radiotherapy and nephrectomy. This sequence originates from a woman aged 50 to 60 with renal cell carcinoma. The DNA sequence is TGTGCCAGCAGCTTAGATCCCCGCGACGTATATGGCTACACCTTC. This sequence encodes CASSLDPRDVYGYTF.